This passage covers 28 T cell receptor beta chains from one sample sequenced in a study of blood T cell repertoires in COVID-19. The table came from immunoSEQ multiplex PCR; TCRdb's copy has only in-frame clones and leaves some out. The profile shows around 150,000 clones, under 90% of them singletons. The sequencing input was PBMCs or T cells enriched from blood (not recorded which). The receptors originated from a man aged 45 to 65 who had recovered from COVID-19.

The rearrangement links TRBV5-4 to TRBJ2-5; D perhaps matches TRBD2 (5 bases). Looked up from germline, CDR1 is SGHNT and CDR2 is YYREEE (reference sequence). This CDR3 has 15 residues. V dropped 1 base and J dropped 2 bases, with 12 bases sitting between them. CDR3 sequence reads: CASSLLGVGQETQYF. CDR3 sequence (DNA): TGTGCCAGCAGCTTGTTGGGAGTAGGGCAAGAGACCCAGTACTTC.

V and J are TRBV9 and TRBJ1-3; D is perhaps TRBD1 (5 bases). The V end was cut by 0 bases, the J end by 0 bases, with 10 bases between. Germline CDR1 SGDLS, CDR2 YYNGEE. The CDR3 is made up of 16 amino acids. The CDR3 loop is CASSVGGVGSGNTIYF. DNA for the CDR3: TGTGCCAGCAGCGTAGGGGGGGTAGGCTCTGGAAACACCATATATTTT.

The chain combines TRBV14 with TRBJ2-1; tentatively, D is TRBD2 (5 bases). Germline V gene lookup returns CDR1 SGHDN and CDR2 FVKESK. This CDR3 has 14 amino acids. The V gene lost 3 bases and the J gene lost 8 bases, with 14 bases spanning the gap. Written as DNA, the CDR3 is TGTGCCAGCAGCCAGGGTAGAGGGTTGTATGAGCAGTTCTTC. Translating gives CASSQGRGLYEQFF. The full variable domain, its missing parts supplied by reference TRBV14 and TRBJ2-1, is EAGVTQFPSHSVIEKGQTVTLRCDPISGHDNLYWYRRVMGKEIKFLLHFVKESKQDESGMPNNRFLAERTGGTYSTLKVQPAELEDSGVYFCASSQGRGLYEQFFGPGTRLTVL.

This clone came up once. The rearrangement joins TRBV5-1 to TRBJ1-2; 10 bases match TRBD1. Unmatched junction bases numbered 7, after V lost 4 bases and J lost 4 bases. CDR3 length: 15 amino acids. Germline assignment: CDR1 SGHRS and CDR2 YFSETQ. The CDR3 loop is CASSPRQGASYGYTF. In DNA, the CDR3 is TGCGCCAGCAGCCCGCGACAGGGGGCGAGCTATGGCTACACCTTC.

The chain links TRBV19 to TRBJ1-1; TRBD1 matches 10 bases. The V gene's germline CDR1 is LNHDA and CDR2 SQIVND (reference sequence). J was trimmed by 4 bases and V by 6 bases; bases with no gene match: 11. The CDR3 is 16 residues long. The CDR3 DNA follows: TGTGCCAGTAGCCCGGGACAGGGGCGAGGTAGCACTGAAGCTTTCTTT. Its protein product is CASSPGQGRGSTEAFF.

The V call is TRBV14, the J call TRBJ1-1; tentative D call: TRBD1 (6 bases). This CDR3 is 13 amino acids long. Per the germline V gene, CDR1 is SGHDN and CDR2 is FVKESK. V gave up 2 bases and J gave up 6 bases, with 10 bases separating them. CDR3 region: CASSQQGWAEAFF. CDR3 sequence (DNA): TGTGCCAGCAGCCAACAGGGGTGGGCTGAAGCTTTCTTT.

The chain uses TRBV2 and TRBJ1-5; weak D call: TRBD1 (5 bases). The CDR3 sequence is 12 residues long. The germline V and J ends were trimmed by 5 bases and 7 bases, with 9 bases remaining between them. Germline V lookup: CDR1 SNHLY, CDR2 FYNNEI. CDR3 sequence: CASSSGKQPQHF. The CDR3 nucleotides read TGTGCCAGCAGTTCAGGGAAACAGCCCCAGCATTTT.

This clone was seen a few times. CDR3 nucleotides: TGTGCCAGCAGCCCGGACAGGGGCTCGACTAATGAAAAACTGTTTTTT. It specifies CASSPDRGSTNEKLFF. This chain joins TRBV5-6 and TRBJ1-4, with 9 bases that match TRBD1. V lost 4 bases, J lost 2 bases, and 6 bases stayed unmatched. This CDR3 region has 16 residues. The V gene's germline CDR1 is SGHDT and CDR2 YYEEEE.

J is TRBJ1-3 and V is TRBV7-2; 8 bases align to TRBD1. In germline, CDR1 is SGHTA, CDR2 FQGNSA. Trimming cost V 4 bases and J 3 bases; bases outside gene matches: 14. The CDR3 consists of 18 residues. CDR3 nucleotides: TGTGCCAGCAGCTCAACAACAACAGGGGGTGTCTATGGAAACACCATATATTTT. Amino acids: CASSSTTTGGVYGNTIYF.

This clone was observed a few times. The rearrangement uses TRBV20-1 and TRBJ2-7; D remains unclear. Germline-derived CDR1 and CDR2 are DFQATT and SNEGSKA (reference sequence). V dropped 3 bases and J dropped 3 bases, with 12 bases sitting between them. There are 13 residues in the CDR3. The CDR3 is CSASLTHLYEQYF. For the CDR3, the DNA is TGCAGTGCTAGTCTTACACACCTCTACGAGCAGTACTTC.

The CDR3 is CAISAGTGGFTEAFF. CDR3 DNA sequence: TGTGCCATCAGCGCCGGGACAGGGGGCTTCACTGAAGCTTTCTTT. This chain joins TRBV10-3 and TRBJ1-1; 12 nucleotides line up with TRBD1. After removal of 6 bases from V and 4 bases from J, the junction contained 6 bases not matched to a gene. This CDR3 spans 15 amino acids. CDR1 and CDR2 from the germline V gene are ENHRY and SYGVKD.

The rearrangement links TRBV3-1 (or the pseudogene TRBV3-2) to TRBJ1-2; TRBD1 matches 7 bases. Trimming cost V 6 bases and J 4 bases; bases outside gene matches: 11. CDR1 and CDR2 (germline): LGHDT, YNNKEL (reference sequence). The CDR3 contains 15 residues. The CDR3 DNA follows: TGTGCCAGCAGGCCACCAGGGGGAGGCAGCTATGGCTACACCTTC. It specifies CASRPPGGGSYGYTF.

This clone was seen more than once but under ten times. The chain's CDR3 is CASSRTDILNNSPLHF. The CDR3, as DNA: TGTGCCAGCAGCCGAACGGACATTTTAAATAATTCACCCCTCCACTTT. The V and J genes are TRBV16 and TRBJ1-6, with D perhaps matching TRBD1 (5 bases). This CDR3 contains 16 residues. Trimming took 4 bases from V and 5 from J, leaving 15 bases between them. Germline lookup yields CDR1 KGHSY and CDR2 FQNENV.

The gene calls are TRBV7-9 and TRBJ2-7; D uncertain. Germline V lookup: CDR1 SEHNR, CDR2 FQNEAQ (reference sequence). V lost 3 bases, J lost 4 bases, and 13 bases lay in between. This CDR3 spans 14 amino acids. CDR3 DNA: TGTGCCAGCAGCTTGACCGGGTCTAAGTACGAGCAGTACTTC. This translates into CASSLTGSKYEQYF. Full variable domain (remainder filled in from reference TRBV7-9 and TRBJ2-7): DTGVSQNPRHKITKRGQNVTFRCDPISEHNRLYWYRQTLGQGPEFLTYFQNEAQLEKSRLLSDRFSAERPKGSFSTLEIQRTEQGDSAMYLCASSLTGSKYEQYFGPGTRLTVT.

A few counts support this clone. V gene TRBV7-9 combines with J gene TRBJ2-2; tentative D call: TRBD2 (5 bases). Germline V gene lookup returns CDR1 SEHNR and CDR2 FQNEAQ (reference sequence). The V and J ends lost 1 base and 5 bases respectively, with 8 bases between them. This CDR3 is 14 amino acids long. The CDR3 loop reads CASSLVGGTGELFF. CDR3 nucleotides: TGTGCCAGCAGCTTAGTGGGCGGGACCGGGGAGCTGTTTTTT.

This clone was counted once. The V and J genes are TRBV29-1 and TRBJ1-1; perhaps TRBD1 as D (5 bases). Germline V gene data show CDR1 as SQVTM and CDR2 as ANQGSEA. The CDR3 extends over 12 amino acids. V was shortened by 7 bases and J by 4 bases, with 13 bases between the two germline ends. The CDR3 DNA reads TGCAGCGGCAGACAGTTGAGCACTGAAGCTTTCTTT. Protein product: CSGRQLSTEAFF.

This chain connects TRBV2 to TRBJ2-2; 7 bases map to TRBD1. The CDR3 has 15 amino acids. With V trimmed by 8 bases and J by 0 bases, 6 bases remained unmatched. The germline V gene encodes CDR1 SNHLY and CDR2 FYNNEI. The CDR3 is CASLRDRSNTGELFF. The CDR3 DNA follows: TGTGCCAGCCTAAGGGACAGATCGAACACCGGGGAGCTGTTTTTT.

This clone was found once. The chain links TRBV6-5 to TRBJ1-1; 10 nucleotides line up with TRBD1. With 6 bases clipped from V and 4 bases from J, the junction kept 8 bases outside the gene matches. The CDR3 extends over 15 amino acids. CDR1 MNHEY and CDR2 SVGAGI come from the germline V gene. The CDR3 reads CASRVTGGGSTEAFF. DNA of the CDR3: TGTGCCAGCAGGGTGACAGGGGGCGGTTCCACTGAAGCTTTCTTT.

This chain uses TRBV9 with TRBJ2-2; 8 bases are shared with TRBD2. The V and J ends lost 1 base and 4 bases, in that order; junction bases with no gene match: 9. The CDR3 is 17 residues long. The germline gives CDR1 SGDLS, CDR2 YYNGEE. The CDR3 nucleotides are TGTGCCAGCAGCGTATCTACCGGGGGGGCTAGCACCGGGGAGCTGTTTTTT. It is translated as CASSVSTGGASTGELFF.

This chain joins TRBV19 and TRBJ2-1; D gene unclear. Germline-derived CDR1 and CDR2 are LNHDA and SQIVND (reference sequence). CDR3 size: 15 residues. V was shortened by 3 bases and J by 3 bases, with 12 bases between the two germline ends. The CDR3 DNA reads as TGTGCCAGTAGTATCCCCCACGCCGGCTACAATGAGCAGTTCTTC. Its protein product is CASSIPHAGYNEQFF.

The V and J genes are TRBV13 and TRBJ1-5; 7 bases are a match to TRBD1. Per germline, CDR1 PRHDT and CDR2 FYEKMQ (reference sequence). V lost 4 bases and J lost 3; bases outside the gene matches: 3. The CDR3 length is 14 residues. In nucleotides, the CDR3 is TGTGCCAGCAGCTCCGGGACAGTCAATCAGCCCCAGCATTTT. This codes for CASSSGTVNQPQHF.

The chain links TRBV11-2 to TRBJ2-7; possibly TRBD2 for D (6 bases). Germline CDR1 SGHAT, CDR2 FQNNGV. There are 16 residues in the CDR3. V lost 3 bases to trimming and J lost 2 bases, with 17 bases between them. The CDR3 DNA is TGTGCCAGCAGCTTCGGGAGCAGGGTGGGGACCTACGAGCAGTACTTC. As protein: CASSFGSRVGTYEQYF.

This sequence joins TRBV10-2 and TRBJ1-5; 7 nucleotides align to TRBD1. CDR1 and CDR2 (germline): WSHSY, SAAADI. The CDR3 spans 20 residues. V lost 2 bases, J lost 0 bases, and 16 bases stayed unmatched. This chain's CDR3 is CASSEVIVIGTVYSNQPQHF. The DNA for the CDR3 is TGCGCCAGCAGTGAGGTCATTGTAATTGGGACAGTTTATAGCAATCAGCCCCAGCATTTT.

The rearrangement links TRBV7-2 to TRBJ2-7, with 8 bases that match TRBD2. V lost 0 bases and J lost 0; bases outside the gene matches: 10. This CDR3 has 18 residues. Germline assignment: CDR1 SGHTA and CDR2 FQGNSA. The CDR3 spells CASSLAGSGALSSYEQYF. Written as DNA, the CDR3 is TGTGCCAGCAGCTTAGCCGGTAGCGGGGCTCTCAGCTCCTACGAGCAGTACTTC.

The chain combines TRBV19 with TRBJ1-5; possible D gene TRBD1, 5 bases. The CDR3 runs 17 residues. Deletions cut 4 bases from V and 0 bases from J, with 16 bases between. CDR1 LNHDA and CDR2 SQIVND come from the germline V gene (reference sequence). As DNA, the CDR3 is TGTGCCAGTAGTACCCAGGGCGGGGGATATAGCAATCAGCCCCAGCATTTT. This codes for CASSTQGGGYSNQPQHF.

CDR3 in amino acids: CASSDTGQGRSEQFF. The CDR3 DNA reads TGTGCCAGCAGCGACACGGGACAGGGAAGGAGTGAGCAGTTCTTC. J is TRBJ2-1 and V is TRBV5-4, with TRBD1 identical over 9 bases. Germline CDR1 reads SGHNT; CDR2 reads YYREEE (reference sequence). CDR3 length: 15 amino acids. V lost 4 bases and J lost 9; bases outside the gene matches: 11.

The gene calls are TRBV11-2 and TRBJ2-3; D possibly corresponds to TRBD1 (6 bases). The CDR3 is made up of 15 amino acids. Germline V CDR1 and CDR2: SGHAT, FQNNGV. The V end lost 5 bases, the J end lost 1 base, and 13 bases lay between the germline ends. CDR3 region: CASSLVGHRTDTQYF. The DNA for the CDR3 is TGTGCCAGCAGCCTCGTGGGACACCGCACAGATACGCAGTATTTT.

The rearrangement joins TRBV9 to TRBJ1-5, with no clear D. CDR1 is SGDLS, CDR2 YYNGEE, per germline. The CDR3 consists of 13 residues. V lost 3 bases and J 9 bases, leaving 13 bases between the germline ends. The chain's CDR3 is CASSAQEGLPQHF. CDR3 bases: TGTGCCAGCAGCGCTCAAGAGGGTCTGCCCCAGCATTTT.